This T cell receptor (beta chain) was documented in a study of T cells in Graves' hyperthyroidism and ophthalmopathy. Study-wide results and caveats: Ophthalmopathy was separated from stable hyperthyroidism by a 13 V-J model.

Under 3 months was the duration of disease in ophthalmopathy patients, who also had a Clinical Activity Score of at least 3 and a NOSPECS grade of at least 4. It was uncontrolled infection, other autoimmune disease, pregnancy or lactation that excluded patients. PBMCs were sourced from approximately 9 ml fresh peripheral blood. V was pared by 6 bases and J by 6 bases, with 15 bases between. The V gene's germline CDR1 is MDHEN and CDR2 SYDVKM. This CDR3 has 15 residues. RNA transcripts were the template for amplifying TCR beta CDR3 regions. TCR CDR3 regions were first amplified by RT-PCR with HTBI primers. One entry per CDR3 protein results from TCRdb running MiXCR on the multiplex PCR reads. The top ten clones hold 45% to 50% of a sample with 500,000 to 550,000 distinct CDR3 sequences, about 20% of them seen once. Details on this clonotype: What it binds is not known.

This clonotype originated in a man in his forties with Graves' ophthalmopathy. The V and J genes are TRBV28 and TRBJ2-6; no definite D call. Sequencing input: blood. The CDR3 sequence is CASSRNVGAANVLTF. The CDR3 nucleotides are TGTGCCAGCAGCCGCAACGTAGGTGCGGCCAACGTCCTGACTTTC.